One T cell receptor beta chain is described in this entry. Germline values: CDR1 KGHSH, CDR2 LQKENI. V shed 6 bases and J shed 6 bases, with 21 bases lying between them. This CDR3 spans 16 amino acids. The data belong to a study of control samples from healthy donors and cancer patients. Sequenced by immunoSEQ multiplex PCR; TCRdb stores in-frame clones only, minus some. The repertoire consists of 65,000 to 100,000 clones, with roughly nine tenths occurring once and the leading ten covering under 20%. The V and J genes are TRBV18 and TRBJ2-1; D is possibly TRBD1 or TRBD2 (6 bases each). Sequenced: blood. This sequence originates from a man aged 50 to 60 in good health. CDR3: CASSVMEGVPTNEQFF. CDR3 bases: TGTGCCAGCTCGGTTATGGAGGGGGTTCCCACCAATGAGCAGTTCTTC.